This T cell receptor (beta chain) was found in a study of blood T cell repertoires in COVID-19. Study information: From the United States, Italy and Spain came samples of acute and convalescent COVID-19.

The germline V and J ends were trimmed by 1 base and 5 bases, with 7 bases remaining between them. The germline gives CDR1 SGHTA, CDR2 FQGNSA. The CDR3 extends over 13 amino acids. Clones were read by immunoSEQ multiplex PCR, and TCRdb kept only the in-frame ones, dropping some. The data contain 75,000 to 85,000 clones, 88% of them singletons. What was sequenced was peripheral blood. This chain links TRBV7-2 with TRBJ2-3; D gene uncertain. This clonotype was sampled from a human donor in a cohort sampled during active COVID-19. For the CDR3, the DNA is TGTGCCAGCAGCTTAGGTCTAGTAGATACGCAGTATTTT. Its translation: CASSLGLVDTQYF.